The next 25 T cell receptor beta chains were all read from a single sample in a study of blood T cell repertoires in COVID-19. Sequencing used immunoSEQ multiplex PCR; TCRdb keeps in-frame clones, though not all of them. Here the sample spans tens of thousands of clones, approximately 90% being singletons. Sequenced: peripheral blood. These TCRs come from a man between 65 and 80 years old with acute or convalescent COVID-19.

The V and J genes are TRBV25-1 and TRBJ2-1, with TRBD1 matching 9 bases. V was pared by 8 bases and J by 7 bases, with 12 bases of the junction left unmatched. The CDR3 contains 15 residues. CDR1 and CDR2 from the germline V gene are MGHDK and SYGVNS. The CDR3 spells CASGTGGRPPNEQFF. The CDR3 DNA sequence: TGTGCCAGCGGAACAGGGGGCCGCCCCCCTAATGAGCAGTTCTTC.

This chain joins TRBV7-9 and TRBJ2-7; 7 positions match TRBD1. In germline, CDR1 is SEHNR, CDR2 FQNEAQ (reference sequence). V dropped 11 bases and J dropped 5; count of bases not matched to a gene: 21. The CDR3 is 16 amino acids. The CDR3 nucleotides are TGTGCCTTCCGGGACAGAAGGTTCCGAGTAGTAAACGAGCAGTACTTC. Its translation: CAFRDRRFRVVNEQYF.

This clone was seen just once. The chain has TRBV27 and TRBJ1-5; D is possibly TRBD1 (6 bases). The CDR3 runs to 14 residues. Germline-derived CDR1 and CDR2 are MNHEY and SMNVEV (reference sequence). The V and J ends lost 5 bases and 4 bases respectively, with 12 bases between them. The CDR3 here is CASSMDSLNQPQHF. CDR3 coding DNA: TGTGCCAGCAGTATGGACAGCCTGAATCAGCCCCAGCATTTT.

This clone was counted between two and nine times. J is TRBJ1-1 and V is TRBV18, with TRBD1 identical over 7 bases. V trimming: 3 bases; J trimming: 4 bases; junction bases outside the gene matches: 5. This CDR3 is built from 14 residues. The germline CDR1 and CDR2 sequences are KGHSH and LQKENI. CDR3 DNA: TGTGCCAGCTCACCGGCAGGGGGGAGCACTGAAGCTTTCTTT. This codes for CASSPAGGSTEAFF.

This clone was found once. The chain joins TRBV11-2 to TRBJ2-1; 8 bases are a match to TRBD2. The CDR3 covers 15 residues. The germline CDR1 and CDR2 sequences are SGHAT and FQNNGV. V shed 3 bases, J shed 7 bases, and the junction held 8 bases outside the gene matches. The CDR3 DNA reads TGTGCCAGCAGCTTCGGGGGGGCCCTGGGAAATGAGCAGTTCTTC. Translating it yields CASSFGGALGNEQFF.

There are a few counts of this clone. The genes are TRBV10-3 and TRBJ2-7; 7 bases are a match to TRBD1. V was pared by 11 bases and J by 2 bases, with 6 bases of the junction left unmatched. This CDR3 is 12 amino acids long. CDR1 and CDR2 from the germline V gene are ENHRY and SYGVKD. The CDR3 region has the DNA TGTGCCGCCGGGGACAGTCCCTACGAGCAGTACTTC. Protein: CAAGDSPYEQYF.

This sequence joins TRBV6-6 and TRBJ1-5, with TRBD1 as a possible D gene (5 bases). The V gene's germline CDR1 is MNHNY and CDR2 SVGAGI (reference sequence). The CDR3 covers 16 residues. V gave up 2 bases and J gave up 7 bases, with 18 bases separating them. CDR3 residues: CASSYPGGQGNQPQHF. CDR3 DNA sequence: TGTGCCAGCAGTTACCCTGGAGGGCAGGGTAACCAGCCCCAGCATTTT.

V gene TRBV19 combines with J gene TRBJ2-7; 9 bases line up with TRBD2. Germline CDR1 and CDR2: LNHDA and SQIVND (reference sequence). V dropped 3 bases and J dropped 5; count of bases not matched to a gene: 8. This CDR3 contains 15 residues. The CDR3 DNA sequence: TGTGCCAGTAGTATTCAAGCGGGGGGTGTGAACGAGCAGTACTTC. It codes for CASSIQAGGVNEQYF. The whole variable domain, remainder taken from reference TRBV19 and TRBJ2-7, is DGGITQSPKYLFRKEGQNVTLSCEQNLNHDAMYWYRQDPGQGLRLIYYSQIVNDFQKGDIAEGYSVSREKKESFPLTVTSAQKNPTAFYLCASSIQAGGVNEQYFGPGTRLTVT.

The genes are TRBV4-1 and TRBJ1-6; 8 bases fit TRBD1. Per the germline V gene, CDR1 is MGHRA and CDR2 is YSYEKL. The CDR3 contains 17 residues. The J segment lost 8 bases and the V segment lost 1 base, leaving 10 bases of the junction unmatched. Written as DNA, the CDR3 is TGCGCCAGCAGCCAAGGCCGACAGGGGCGCGTTGATTCACCCCTCCACTTT. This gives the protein CASSQGRQGRVDSPLHF.

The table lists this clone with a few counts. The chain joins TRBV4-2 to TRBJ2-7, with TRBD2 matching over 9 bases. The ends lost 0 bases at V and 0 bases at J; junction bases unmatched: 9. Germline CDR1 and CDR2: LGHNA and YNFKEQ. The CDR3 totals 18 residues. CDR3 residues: CASSQEMPSGTRSYEQYF. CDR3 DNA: TGTGCCAGCAGCCAAGAGATGCCTAGCGGGACACGCTCCTACGAGCAGTACTTC.

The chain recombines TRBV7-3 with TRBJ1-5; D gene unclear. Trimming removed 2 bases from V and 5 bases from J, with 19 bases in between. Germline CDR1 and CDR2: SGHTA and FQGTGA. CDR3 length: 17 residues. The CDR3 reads CASSLSIPNGFYQPQHF. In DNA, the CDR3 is TGTGCCAGCAGCTTATCTATTCCCAACGGGTTTTATCAGCCCCAGCATTTT.

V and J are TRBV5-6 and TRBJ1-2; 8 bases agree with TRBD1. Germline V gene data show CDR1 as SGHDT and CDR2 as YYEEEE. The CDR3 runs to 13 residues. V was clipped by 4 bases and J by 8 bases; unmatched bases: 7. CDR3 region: CASSEDRVRGYTF. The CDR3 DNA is TGTGCCAGCAGCGAGGACAGGGTCAGGGGCTACACCTTC.

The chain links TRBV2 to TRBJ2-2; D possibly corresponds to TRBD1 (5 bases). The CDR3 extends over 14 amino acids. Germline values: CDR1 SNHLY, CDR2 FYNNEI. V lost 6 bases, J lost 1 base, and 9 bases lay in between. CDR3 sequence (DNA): TGTGCCAGCAGACCCGACAGGAACACCGGGGAGCTGTTTTTT. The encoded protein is CASRPDRNTGELFF.

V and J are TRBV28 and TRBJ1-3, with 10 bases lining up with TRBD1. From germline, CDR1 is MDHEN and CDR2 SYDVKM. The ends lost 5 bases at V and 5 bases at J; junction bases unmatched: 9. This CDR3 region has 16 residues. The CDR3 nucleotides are TGTGCCAGCAGTGGGACAGGGGTATTGTATAGAAACACCATATATTTT. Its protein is CASSGTGVLYRNTIYF.

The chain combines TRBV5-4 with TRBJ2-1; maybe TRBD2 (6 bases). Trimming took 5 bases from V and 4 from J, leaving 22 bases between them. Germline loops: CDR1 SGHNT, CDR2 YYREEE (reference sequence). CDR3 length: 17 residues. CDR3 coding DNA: TGTGCCAGCAGTCCTGGGGCACCGACTAGTGTATACAATGAGCAGTTCTTC. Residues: CASSPGAPTSVYNEQFF.

Here the CDR3 DNA reads TGTGCCACCAGTGATTCCGGACAGCGACCCTACGAGCAGTACTTC. Amino acid sequence: CATSDSGQRPYEQYF. The J gene is TRBJ2-7, the V gene TRBV24-1, with TRBD1 as a possible D gene (6 bases). Germline assignment: CDR1 KGHDR and CDR2 SFDVKD. This CDR3 spans 15 amino acids. The V gene lost 2 bases and the J gene lost 2 bases, with 12 bases spanning the gap.

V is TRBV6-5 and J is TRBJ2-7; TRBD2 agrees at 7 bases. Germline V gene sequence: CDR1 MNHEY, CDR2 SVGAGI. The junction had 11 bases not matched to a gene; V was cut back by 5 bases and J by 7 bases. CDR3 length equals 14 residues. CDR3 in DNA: TGTGCCAGCAGTCCAAAGGGAGGGGTTAGGGAGCAGTACTTC. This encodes CASSPKGGVREQYF.

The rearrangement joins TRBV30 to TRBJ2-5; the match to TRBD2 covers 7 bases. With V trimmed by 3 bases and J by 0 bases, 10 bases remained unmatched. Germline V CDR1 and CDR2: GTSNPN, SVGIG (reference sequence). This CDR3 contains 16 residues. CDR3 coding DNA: TGTGCCTGGAGCCACGGAGGGGCGGGAGACCAAGAGACCCAGTACTTC. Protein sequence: CAWSHGGAGDQETQYF. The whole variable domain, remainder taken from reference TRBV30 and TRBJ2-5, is SQTIHQWPATLVQPVGSPLSLECTVEGTSNPNLYWYRQAAGRGLQLLFYSVGIGQISSEVPQNLSASRPQDRQFILSSKKLLLSDSGFYLCAWSHGGAGDQETQYFGPGTRLLVL.

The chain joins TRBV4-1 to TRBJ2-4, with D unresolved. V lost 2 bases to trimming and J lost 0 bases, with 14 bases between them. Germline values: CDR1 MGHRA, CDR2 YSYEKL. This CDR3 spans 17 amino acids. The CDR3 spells CASSQPLTSLAKNIQYF. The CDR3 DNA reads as TGCGCCAGCAGCCAACCCCTGACATCTCTAGCCAAAAACATTCAGTACTTC.

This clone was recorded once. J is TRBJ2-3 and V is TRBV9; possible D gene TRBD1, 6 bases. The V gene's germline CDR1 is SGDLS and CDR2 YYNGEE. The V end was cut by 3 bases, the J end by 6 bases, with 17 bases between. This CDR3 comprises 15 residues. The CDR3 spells CASSEQGWALDTQYF. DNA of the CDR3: TGTGCCAGCAGCGAACAGGGTTGGGCGCTTGATACGCAGTATTTT.

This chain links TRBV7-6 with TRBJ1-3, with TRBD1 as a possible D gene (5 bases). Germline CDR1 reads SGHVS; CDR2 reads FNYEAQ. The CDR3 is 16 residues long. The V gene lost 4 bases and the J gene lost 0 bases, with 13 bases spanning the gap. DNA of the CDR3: TGTGCCAGCAGCTCCAGGGTGGGGTACTCTGGAAACACCATATATTTT. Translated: CASSSRVGYSGNTIYF. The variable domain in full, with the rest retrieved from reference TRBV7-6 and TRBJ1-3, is GAGVSQSPRYKVTKRGQDVALRCDPISGHVSLYWYRQALGQGPEFLTYFNYEAQQDKSGLPNDRFSAERPEGSISTLTIQRTEQRDSAMYRCASSSRVGYSGNTIYFGEGSWLTVV.

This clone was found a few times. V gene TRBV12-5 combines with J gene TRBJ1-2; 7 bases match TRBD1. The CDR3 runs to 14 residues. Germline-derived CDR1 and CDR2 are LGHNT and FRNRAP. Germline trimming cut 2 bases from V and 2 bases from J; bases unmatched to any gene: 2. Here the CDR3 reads CASGLTGVNYGYTF. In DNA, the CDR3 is TGTGCTAGTGGTTTGACAGGGGTCAACTATGGCTACACCTTC.

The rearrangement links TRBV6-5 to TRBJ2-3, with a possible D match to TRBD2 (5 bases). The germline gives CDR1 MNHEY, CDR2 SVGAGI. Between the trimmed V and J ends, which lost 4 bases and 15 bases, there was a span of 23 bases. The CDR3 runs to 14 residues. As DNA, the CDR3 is TGTGCCAGCAGTTCCACACGGGGTCGGGCTTACTCCTATTTT. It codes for CASSSTRGRAYSYF.

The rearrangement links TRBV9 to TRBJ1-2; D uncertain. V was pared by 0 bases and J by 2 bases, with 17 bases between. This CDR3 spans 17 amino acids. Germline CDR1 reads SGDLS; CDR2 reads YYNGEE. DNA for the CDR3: TGTGCCAGCAGCGTAGCACCCCAGGCGCCACTGAACTATGGCTACACCTTC. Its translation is CASSVAPQAPLNYGYTF.

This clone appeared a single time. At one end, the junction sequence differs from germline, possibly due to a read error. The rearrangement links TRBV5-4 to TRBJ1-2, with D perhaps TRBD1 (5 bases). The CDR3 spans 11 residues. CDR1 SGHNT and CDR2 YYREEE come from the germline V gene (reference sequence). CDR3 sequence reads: CASSRDYGYTF. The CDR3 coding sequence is TGTGCCAGCAGCCGGGACTATGGGTACACCTTC.